These T cell receptor beta chains were read from a single sample in a study of blood T cell repertoires in COVID-19. Assay: immunoSEQ multiplex PCR; the TCRdb copy retains only in-frame clones and omits some. The table lists a few hundred thousand clones, 80% to 85% of them singletons, with about 3.5% in the top ten. Sample: PBMCs or T cells enriched from blood (not recorded which). These receptors were taken from a man aged 50 to 60 who had recovered from COVID-19. The CDR3 runs from the conserved cysteine through the conserved F or W. A D gene is named only where the DNA matches it firmly. The size entry is marked missing in some rows and otherwise reads once, few, many or a size class.

v_gene	abundance	j_gene	d_gene	CDR3aa	CDR3nt
TRBV9	.	TRBJ2-5	TRBD2	CASSVGLADQETQYF	TGTGCCAGCAGCGTAGGACTAGCCGATCAAGAGACCCAGTACTTC
TRBV7-8	.	TRBJ1-2	.	CASSLGPGVYGYTF	TGTGCCAGCAGCTTAGGCCCAGGGGTCTATGGCTACACCTTC
TRBV28	.	TRBJ1-5	.	CASRGGSNQPQHF	TGTGCCAGCAGAGGGGGTAGCAATCAGCCCCAGCATTTT
TRBV18	.	TRBJ1-5	.	CASSPGGYQPQHF	TGTGCCAGCTCACCAGGAGGTTATCAGCCCCAGCATTTT
TRBV9	.	TRBJ2-2	.	CASSVVIDVGRGGTGELFF	TGTGCCAGCAGCGTAGTAATTGATGTGGGGAGAGGGGGCACCGGGGAGCTGTTTTTT
TRBV27	.	TRBJ1-6	TRBD1	CASSSDRVGNSPLHF	TGTGCCAGCAGTTCGGACAGGGTTGGGAATTCACCCCTCCACTTT
TRBV28	.	TRBJ2-2	TRBD1	CASSTGTGAYTGELFF	TGTGCCAGCAGTACCGGGACAGGGGCTTACACCGGGGAGCTGTTTTTT
TRBV14	.	TRBJ1-6	TRBD1	CASSQGTGFFLDSPLHF	TGTGCCAGCAGCCAGGGGACAGGGTTTTTTCTTGATTCACCCCTCCACTTT
TRBV5-6	.	TRBJ2-5	TRBD2	CASSSSGRTPRAQYF	TGTGCCAGCAGCTCTAGCGGGAGGACCCCCCGGGCCCAGTACTTC
TRBV3-1/TRBV3-2	.	TRBJ1-2	.	CASSQVGTGSYGYTF	TGTGCCAGCAGCCAAGTGGGTACAGGATCCTATGGCTACACCTTC
TRBV4-2	few	TRBJ1-2	.	CASSQVGGGSDYGYTF	TGTGCCAGCAGCCAAGTAGGCGGAGGTTCGGACTATGGCTACACCTTC
TRBV5-1	.	TRBJ2-7	TRBD2	CASSLGSGGLSYEQYF	TGCGCCAGCAGCTTGGGAAGCGGGGGGCTGTCCTACGAGCAGTACTTC
TRBV29-1	.	TRBJ2-5	.	CSVIRGQETQYF	TGCAGCGTCATCCGAGGGCAAGAGACCCAGTACTTC
TRBV10-3	.	TRBJ2-1	TRBD2	CAISDSSGRFYNEQFF	TGTGCCATCAGTGACTCTAGCGGGAGGTTTTACAATGAGCAGTTCTTC
TRBV3-1/TRBV3-2	.	TRBJ1-1	TRBD1	CASSSGGRQGGRTEAFF	TGTGCCAGCAGCTCCGGGGGAAGACAGGGCGGGCGGACTGAAGCTTTCTTT
TRBV9	.	TRBJ2-7	.	CASSADGGSYEQYF	TGTGCCAGCAGCGCAGACGGGGGCTCCTACGAGCAGTACTTC
TRBV12-3/TRBV12-4	.	TRBJ2-4	TRBD1	CASKGTDKNIQYF	TGTGCCAGCAAGGGGACAGACAAAAACATTCAGTACTTC
TRBV10-2	.	TRBJ2-5	.	CASGSGLVIGTQYF	TGCGCCAGCGGGTCGGGACTCGTAATAGGGACCCAGTACTTC
TRBV25-1	.	TRBJ1-2	.	CASSGGLYWGYTF	TGTGCCAGCAGTGGGGGACTCTACTGGGGCTACACCTTC
TRBV4-1	.	TRBJ1-2	TRBD1	CASSQDINRGNYGYTF	TGCGCCAGCAGCCAAGATATAAACAGGGGGAACTATGGCTACACCTTC
TRBV5-1	.	TRBJ2-7	.	CASSIGGHDSYEQYF	TGCGCCAGCAGCATCGGGGGGCATGATTCCTACGAGCAGTACTTC
TRBV12-5	.	TRBJ2-1	TRBD2	CASGFSGPAPFF	TGTGCTAGTGGTTTTAGCGGGCCCGCCCCGTTCTTC
TRBV12-2	once	TRBJ2-7	.	CASRLPPQGPF	TGTGCAAGTCGCTTACCCCCTCAGGGGCCCTTC
TRBV6-5	once	TRBJ1-1	.	CASSYSGRGVNTEAFF	TGTGCCAGCAGTTACTCCGGCAGGGGCGTGAACACTGAAGCTTTCTTT
TRBV4-1	once	TRBJ1-5	TRBD1	CASSQRDRGPNQPQHF	TGCGCCAGCAGCCAACGGGACAGGGGGCCTAATCAGCCCCAGCATTTT
TRBV6-6	.	TRBJ2-1	TRBD2	CASSYLTSGEQFF	TGTGCCAGCAGTTACCTGACTAGCGGTGAGCAGTTCTTC
TRBV19	.	TRBJ1-2	.	CASRLSFGYTF	TGTGCCAGTAGACTTTCTTTTGGCTACACCTTC
TRBV4-2	.	TRBJ1-2	.	CASSQRGWYGYTF	TGTGCCAGCAGCCAAAGAGGGTGGTATGGCTACACCTTC
TRBV6-5	many	TRBJ1-5	TRBD1	CASRPTGPDNQPQHF	TGTGCCAGCAGGCCGACAGGGCCCGACAATCAGCCCCAGCATTTT
TRBV7-9	.	TRBJ2-7	.	CASSLSGRRDYEQYF	TGTGCCAGCAGCTTATCGGGTCGGAGGGATTACGAGCAGTACTTC
TRBV5-1	.	TRBJ2-6	.	CASRRTGSGANVLTF	TGCGCCAGCAGGCGTACAGGGTCTGGGGCCAACGTCCTGACTTTC
TRBV19	.	TRBJ1-4	TRBD1	CASRQGSNEKLFF	TGTGCCAGTCGACAGGGGTCAAATGAAAAACTGTTTTTT
TRBV28	.	TRBJ1-3	.	CASSPAGGMDTIYF	TGTGCCAGCAGTCCGGCGGGGGGCATGGACACCATATATTTT
TRBV4-1	.	TRBJ2-7	TRBD1	CASSQGPRDRFSYEQYF	TGCGCCAGCAGCCAAGGGCCTCGGGACAGGTTCTCCTACGAGCAGTACTTC